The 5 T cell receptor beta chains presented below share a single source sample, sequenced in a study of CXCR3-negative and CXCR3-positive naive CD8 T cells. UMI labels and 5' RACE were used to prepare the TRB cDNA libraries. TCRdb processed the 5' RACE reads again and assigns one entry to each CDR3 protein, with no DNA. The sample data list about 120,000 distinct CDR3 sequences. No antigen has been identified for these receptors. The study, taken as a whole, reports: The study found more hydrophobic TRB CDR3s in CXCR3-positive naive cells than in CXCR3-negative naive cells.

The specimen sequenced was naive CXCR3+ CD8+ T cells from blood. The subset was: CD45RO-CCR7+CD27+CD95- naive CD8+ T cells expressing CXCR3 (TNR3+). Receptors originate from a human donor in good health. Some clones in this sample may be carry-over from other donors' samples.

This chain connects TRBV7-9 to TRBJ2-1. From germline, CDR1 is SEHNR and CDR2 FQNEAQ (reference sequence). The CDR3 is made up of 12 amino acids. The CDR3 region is CASPDNYNEQFF.

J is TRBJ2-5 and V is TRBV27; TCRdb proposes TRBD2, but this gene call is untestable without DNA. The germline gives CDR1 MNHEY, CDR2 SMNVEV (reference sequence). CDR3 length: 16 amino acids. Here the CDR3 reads CASSPWGPEFGETQYF.

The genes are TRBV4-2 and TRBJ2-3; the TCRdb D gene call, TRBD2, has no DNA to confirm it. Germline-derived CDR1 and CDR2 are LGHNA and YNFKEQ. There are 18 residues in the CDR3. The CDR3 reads CASSQFLVLGADVGTQYF.

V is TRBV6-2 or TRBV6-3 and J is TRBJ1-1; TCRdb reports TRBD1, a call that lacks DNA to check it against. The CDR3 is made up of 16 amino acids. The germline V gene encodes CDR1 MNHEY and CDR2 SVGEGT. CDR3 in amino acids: CASRPQGAHVNTEAFF.

Here the CDR3 reads CASSYGPLRSEQYF. The J gene is TRBJ2-7, the V gene TRBV27; TCRdb reports TRBD1, a call that lacks DNA to check it against. This CDR3 has 14 amino acids. From germline, CDR1 is MNHEY and CDR2 SMNVEV (reference sequence).